The 22 T cell receptor beta chains reported below all come from one sample, sequenced in a study of blood T cell repertoires in COVID-19. Here immunoSEQ multiplex PCR was the method, and the copy in TCRdb shows in-frame clones only, minus some. Of around 130,000 clones listed, 84% are singletons. The sample comprised peripheral blood. These receptors originate from a woman of 80 years or more with acute or convalescent COVID-19.

V is TRBV7-9 and J is TRBJ1-1; TRBD1 agrees at 7 bases. The CDR3 totals 13 residues. Unmatched junction bases numbered 7, after V lost 5 bases and J lost 7 bases. Germline CDR1 and CDR2: SEHNR and FQNEAQ (reference sequence). The CDR3 loop reads CASSTRQGGEAFF. The CDR3, as DNA: TGTGCCAGCAGCACCCGACAGGGTGGTGAAGCTTTCTTT.

The genes are TRBV5-1 and TRBJ1-2, with a tentative D call TRBD1 (5 bases). Germline V gene sequence: CDR1 SGHRS, CDR2 YFSETQ. This CDR3 has 13 amino acids. Trimming took 0 bases from V and 3 from J, leaving 6 bases between them. The CDR3 coding sequence is TGCGCCAGCAGCTTGGAAGGGGACTATGGCTACACCTTC. Translating gives CASSLEGDYGYTF.

The gene calls are TRBV2 and TRBJ1-6; D is possibly TRBD1 (5 bases). Germline assignment: CDR1 SNHLY and CDR2 FYNNEI. V lost 4 bases and J 1 base, leaving 8 bases between the germline ends. This CDR3 is built from 15 residues. CDR3 residues: CASSARESYNSPLHF. In nucleotides, the CDR3 is TGTGCCAGCAGTGCCAGGGAATCCTATAATTCACCCCTCCACTTT.

The J gene is TRBJ2-1, the V gene TRBV5-4, with 10 bases that match TRBD2. V was pared by 2 bases and J by 4 bases, with 3 bases of the junction left unmatched. Germline-derived CDR1 and CDR2 are SGHNT and YYREEE (reference sequence). The CDR3 loop spans 15 amino acids. The CDR3 here is CASSLSGGGYNEQFF. The CDR3 coding sequence is TGTGCCAGCAGCTTAAGCGGGGGGGGTTACAATGAGCAGTTCTTC.

The chain employs TRBV7-8 and TRBJ2-7; D possibly corresponds to TRBD1 (5 bases). CDR3 length: 16 residues. Germline lookup yields CDR1 SGHVS and CDR2 FQNEAQ. Between the trimmed V and J ends, which lost 0 bases and 0 bases, there was a span of 12 bases. The CDR3 loop reads CASSLARQRGSYEQYF. The CDR3 nucleotides read TGTGCCAGCAGCTTAGCCCGACAGCGAGGCTCCTACGAGCAGTACTTC.

V and J are TRBV13 and TRBJ2-1; TRBD2 is a possible D gene (7 bases). V was trimmed by 1 base and J by 3 bases, leaving 13 bases between them. CDR1 PRHDT and CDR2 FYEKMQ come from the germline V gene (reference sequence). The CDR3 runs to 16 residues. CDR3 protein: CASSLEGGGNYNEQFF. The DNA of the CDR3 is TGTGCCAGCAGCTTAGAGGGCGGGGGCAACTACAATGAGCAGTTCTTC.

V and J are TRBV11-2 and TRBJ1-6; TRBD1 is a possible D gene (6 bases). CDR3 length: 15 amino acids. Per germline, CDR1 SGHAT and CDR2 FQNNGV. The germline V and J ends were trimmed by 5 bases and 5 bases, with 13 bases remaining between them. This chain's CDR3 is CASSRHTGNNSPLHF. DNA of the CDR3: TGTGCCAGCAGCCGCCACACAGGGAATAATTCACCCCTCCACTTT.

The CDR3 spells CASSSNMNTEAFF. CDR3 DNA: TGTGCCAGTAGTAGTAACATGAACACTGAAGCTTTCTTT. The chain links TRBV19 to TRBJ1-1; D is unclear. The V end was cut by 4 bases, the J end by 0 bases, with 6 bases between. CDR3 length: 13 amino acids. Germline assignment: CDR1 LNHDA and CDR2 SQIVND (reference sequence).

V is TRBV4-3 and J is TRBJ1-6; 8 bases agree with TRBD1. The V gene's germline CDR1 is LGHNA and CDR2 YSLEER. Trimming cost V 1 base and J 8 bases; bases outside gene matches: 7. CDR3 length: 16 residues. Written as DNA, the CDR3 is TGCGCCAGCAGCCAAGCCCAGGGGGCGCAGGATTCACCCCTCCACTTT. It yields the protein CASSQAQGAQDSPLHF.

The chain couples TRBV19 to TRBJ1-1; possible D gene TRBD1, 5 bases. This CDR3 spans 16 amino acids. With 4 bases removed from V and 1 base from J, the gap between germline ends came to 16 bases. CDR1 is LNHDA and CDR2 is SQIVND in the germline V gene (reference sequence). CDR3 bases: TGTGCCAGTAGTAAAGGGGCCGGTGGAACGAACACTGAAGCTTTCTTT. It codes for CASSKGAGGTNTEAFF. Filled out from reference TRBV19 and TRBJ1-1, the complete variable domain reads DGGITQSPKYLFRKEGQNVTLSCEQNLNHDAMYWYRQDPGQGLRLIYYSQIVNDFQKGDIAEGYSVSREKKESFPLTVTSAQKNPTAFYLCASSKGAGGTNTEAFFGQGTRLTVV.

The chain links TRBV19 to TRBJ1-1; 8 bases are shared with TRBD1. The germline V gene encodes CDR1 LNHDA and CDR2 SQIVND (reference sequence). The V segment lost 3 bases and the J segment 0 bases; nucleotides outside the gene matches: 3. This CDR3 region has 15 residues. This CDR3 is CASSIRTGMNTEAFF. CDR3 in DNA: TGTGCCAGTAGTATCAGGACAGGGATGAACACTGAAGCTTTCTTT. The whole variable domain, filled in from reference TRBV19 and TRBJ1-1, reads DGGITQSPKYLFRKEGQNVTLSCEQNLNHDAMYWYRQDPGQGLRLIYYSQIVNDFQKGDIAEGYSVSREKKESFPLTVTSAQKNPTAFYLCASSIRTGMNTEAFFGQGTRLTVV.

The V gene is TRBV5-4, the J gene TRBJ2-5, with D perhaps TRBD2 (5 bases). Trimming took off 2 bases at V and 1 base at J, with 6 bases between the two ends. This CDR3 is built from 13 residues. Germline V CDR1 and CDR2: SGHNT, YYREEE (reference sequence). The CDR3, as DNA: TGTGCCAGCAGCTTTGGACTCCAAGAGACCCAGTACTTC. It encodes CASSFGLQETQYF. The variable domain in full, completed from reference TRBV5-4 and TRBJ2-5, reads ETGVTQSPTHLIKTRGQQVTLRCSSQSGHNTVSWYQQALGQGPQFIFQYYREEENGRGNFPPRFSGLQFPNYSSELNVNALELDDSALYLCASSFGLQETQYFGPGTRLLVL.

The chain uses TRBV12-5 and TRBJ1-6, with TRBD1 matching 11 bases. This CDR3 comprises 19 residues. Germline V gene sequence: CDR1 LGHNT, CDR2 FRNRAP. V lost 2 bases to trimming and J lost 3 bases; unmatched junction nucleotides: 9. CDR3 coding DNA: TGTGCTAGTGGTTTGACTGGACAGGGGGCGGAGATCTATAATTCACCCCTCCACTTT. Amino acids: CASGLTGQGAEIYNSPLHF.

This clone appeared once. The chain carries TRBV19 and TRBJ1-1; TRBD1 matches at 8 bases. This CDR3 has 12 amino acids. From germline, CDR1 is LNHDA and CDR2 SQIVND (reference sequence). The ends lost 3 bases at V and 8 bases at J; junction bases unmatched: 2. In DNA, the CDR3 is TGTGCCAGTAGTATTCGGACAGGGGAAGCTTTCTTT. It yields the protein CASSIRTGEAFF.

This clone was recorded once. CDR3 sequence: CASSLGALNTEAFF. Here the CDR3 DNA reads TGTGCCAGCAGCTTAGGGGCCTTGAACACTGAAGCTTTCTTT. The gene calls are TRBV7-6 and TRBJ1-1, with D hard to call. CDR1 is SGHVS, CDR2 FNYEAQ, per germline. The V end lost 1 base, the J end lost 0 bases, and 6 bases lay between the germline ends. This CDR3 spans 14 amino acids.

The V gene is TRBV27, the J gene TRBJ2-3, with D perhaps matching TRBD2 (6 bases). Trimming pared 2 bases from V and 5 bases from J, leaving 14 bases between. This CDR3 contains 15 residues. CDR1 MNHEY and CDR2 SMNVEV come from the germline V gene (reference sequence). CDR3 amino acids: CASSLAGRRGDTQYF. The DNA of the CDR3 is TGTGCCAGCAGTTTAGCGGGGAGAAGGGGAGATACGCAGTATTTT.

This clone has just one count. J is TRBJ2-7 and V is TRBV24-1; D ambiguous. This CDR3 has 9 amino acids. CDR1 and CDR2 from the germline V gene are KGHDR and SFDVKD. Between the trimmed V and J ends, which lost 12 bases and 2 bases, there was a span of 4 bases. The CDR3 is CAPTYEQYF. The CDR3 coding sequence is TGTGCCCCTACCTACGAGCAGTACTTC.

This chain uses TRBV5-1 with TRBJ2-7; 7 bases fit TRBD2. Germline trimming cut 0 bases from V and 2 bases from J; bases unmatched to any gene: 2. Germline values: CDR1 SGHRS, CDR2 YFSETQ. CDR3 length: 14 amino acids. The CDR3 sequence: CASSLAGGTYEQYF. As DNA, the CDR3 is TGCGCCAGCAGCTTGGCGGGGGGTACCTACGAGCAGTACTTC. The full variable domain, with the rest looked up from reference TRBV5-1 and TRBJ2-7, is KAGVTQTPRYLIKTRGQQVTLSCSPISGHRSVSWYQQTPGQGLQFLFEYFSETQRNKGNFPGRFSGRQFSNSRSEMNVSTLELGDSALYLCASSLAGGTYEQYFGPGTRLTVT.

CDR3 in amino acids: CASSYRGRGNTEAFF. The DNA for the CDR3 is TGTGCCAGCAGTTACAGAGGACGGGGGAACACTGAAGCTTTCTTT. This chain joins TRBV6-2 or TRBV6-3 and TRBJ1-1; the D is unclear. Trimming removed 2 bases from V and 1 base from J, with 11 bases in between. The CDR3 is 15 amino acids. CDR1 is MNHEY, CDR2 SVGEGT, per germline.

This clone was detected a few times. DNA of the CDR3: TGTGCCACCATATTACAGGGGGCGGACATTCAGTACTTC. Amino acids: CATILQGADIQYF. The chain couples TRBV21-1 to TRBJ2-4; the DNA was not compared with TRBD1, the D call given in the table. TRBV21-1 is a listed pseudogene. This CDR3 has 13 amino acids.

This clone was detected once. The CDR3 region has the DNA TGCGCCAGCAGTCTGGACAGGGATTACGAGCAGTACTTC. It codes for CASSLDRDYEQYF. This rearrangement joins TRBV5-1 to TRBJ2-7; 8 bases are a match to TRBD1. Germline V gene sequence: CDR1 SGHRS, CDR2 YFSETQ. Unmatched junction bases numbered 5, after V lost 5 bases and J lost 4 bases. The CDR3 length is 13 residues.

This chain connects TRBV7-2 to TRBJ2-2; 13 bases agree with TRBD2. The junction had 10 bases not matched to a gene; V was cut back by 5 bases and J by 7 bases. The CDR3 spans 17 residues. CDR1 SGHTA and CDR2 FQGNSA come from the germline V gene. CDR3: CASSLDWTSGSSGELFF. In DNA, the CDR3 is TGTGCCAGCAGCCTCGACTGGACTAGCGGGAGCAGCGGGGAGCTGTTTTTT.